These 28 T cell receptor beta chains were all obtained from the same sample, sequenced in a study of memory CD4+ T cells and cytomegalovirus serostatus. Libraries were prepared by immunoSEQ multiplex PCR; TCRdb keeps only in-frame clonotypes and omits some of them. Among about 46,000 clones listed, roughly 73% were seen once. The sort gate was single viable CD3+CD4+CD8-CD45RO+ cells for memory CD4+ T cells. Sequenced: memory CD4+ T cells from blood. These receptors all come from an adult in good health and CMV-seronegative.

The chain carries TRBV5-3 and TRBJ1-3; D not resolved. TRBV5-3 has ORF status, its function being uncertain. Trimming took off 2 bases at V and 0 bases at J, with 9 bases between the two ends. The CDR3 length is 15 residues. This chain's CDR3 is CARSLSSYSGNTIYF. As DNA, the CDR3 is TGTGCCAGAAGCTTATCGTCCTACTCTGGAAACACCATATATTTT.

V usage is TRBV7-9 and J usage is TRBJ1-6; 8 bases agree with TRBD1. J lost 10 bases, V lost 5 bases, and 10 bases had no gene match. Germline values: CDR1 SEHNR, CDR2 FQNEAQ (reference sequence). The CDR3 has 15 residues. CDR3: CASSRDGQGYSPLHF. CDR3 sequence (DNA): TGTGCCAGCAGCCGCGACGGACAGGGCTACTCACCCCTCCACTTT.

The rearrangement joins TRBV7-3 to TRBJ2-7; perhaps D is TRBD1 or TRBD2 (5 bases each). The CDR3 is made up of 12 amino acids. Germline CDR1 reads SGHTA; CDR2 reads FQGTGA. Between the trimmed V and J ends, which lost 5 bases and 7 bases, there was a span of 12 bases. DNA of the CDR3: TGTGCCAGCAGCCTAGGGACGGGGGAGCAGTACTTC. Protein: CASSLGTGEQYF.

The V gene is TRBV2, the J gene TRBJ1-2; no firm D call. Germline assignment: CDR1 SNHLY and CDR2 FYNNEI. Trimming cost V 8 bases and J 4 bases, with 14 bases left between them. This CDR3 is built from 13 residues. The CDR3 loop reads CASDESSLYGYTF. CDR3 DNA sequence: TGTGCCAGCGACGAGAGCAGTCTCTATGGCTACACCTTC.

The chain is built from TRBV7-2 and TRBJ2-1; D unclear. The CDR3 is 12 amino acids. Germline CDR1 is SGHTA and CDR2 is FQGNSA. V lost 3 bases, J lost 7 bases, and 7 bases lay in between. The CDR3 sequence: CASSFRINEQFF. The CDR3 DNA reads as TGTGCCAGCAGCTTCAGAATAAATGAGCAGTTCTTC.

The rearrangement joins TRBV5-1 to TRBJ2-1; no definite D call. Per the germline V gene, CDR1 is SGHRS and CDR2 is YFSETQ. V gave up 3 bases and J gave up 5 bases, with 9 bases separating them. The CDR3 loop spans 13 amino acids. The CDR3: CASSSTTDNEQFF. In nucleotides, the CDR3 is TGCGCCAGCAGCTCAACAACAGACAATGAGCAGTTCTTC. Drawing the rest from reference TRBV5-1 and TRBJ2-1, the complete variable domain is KAGVTQTPRYLIKTRGQQVTLSCSPISGHRSVSWYQQTPGQGLQFLFEYFSETQRNKGNFPGRFSGRQFSNSRSEMNVSTLELGDSALYLCASSSTTDNEQFFGPGTRLTVL.

The V call is TRBV7-9, the J call TRBJ1-5; no clear D gene. Looked up from germline, CDR1 is SEHNR and CDR2 is FQNEAQ (reference sequence). The CDR3 spans 14 residues. The V end was cut by 0 bases, the J end by 4 bases, with 7 bases between. The CDR3 coding sequence is TGTGCCAGCAGCTTAGCAGGAGGGAATCAGCCCCAGCATTTT. Translated: CASSLAGGNQPQHF.

In this sample, this clone turned up once. J is TRBJ1-2 and V is TRBV6-1, with TRBD1 identical over 7 bases. Trimming cost V 2 bases and J 7 bases; bases outside gene matches: 4. CDR1 and CDR2 (germline): MNHNS, SASEGT. The CDR3 sequence is 13 residues long. In DNA form, the CDR3 reads TGTGCCAGCAGTGAAAGGGGGCGAGGTGGCTACACCTTC. It yields the protein CASSERGRGGYTF.

This clone turned up a few times. The chain employs TRBV5-1 and TRBJ1-1; D remains ambiguous. The CDR3 is 13 amino acids. Trimming left V 8 bases short and J 3 bases short, with 14 bases between. CDR1 is SGHRS and CDR2 is YFSETQ in the germline V gene. DNA for the CDR3: TGCGCCAGTCAGCGAAAGTCTGACACTGAAGCTTTCTTT. Protein product: CASQRKSDTEAFF.

J is TRBJ2-5 and V is TRBV5-4; the D is unclear. V was cut by 2 bases and J by 5 bases, with 16 bases left in between. Germline values: CDR1 SGHNT, CDR2 YYREEE (reference sequence). The CDR3 loop spans 15 amino acids. Here the CDR3 reads CASSFPDSSVETQYF. In DNA form, the CDR3 reads TGTGCCAGCAGCTTCCCGGATAGCTCAGTGGAGACCCAGTACTTC.

J is TRBJ2-7 and V is TRBV21-1; no check of the table's D call, TRBD1, against the DNA was made. TRBV21-1 represents a pseudogene. The CDR3 runs to 16 residues. Here the CDR3 reads CASRRTGFTPRDEQYF. The CDR3 coding sequence is TGTGCCAGCAGGAGGACAGGGTTTACACCCCGGGACGAGCAGTACTTC.

This clone was recorded a few times. The gene calls are TRBV2 and TRBJ1-1, with D possibly TRBD1 on 6 matching bases. The V gene lost 1 base and the J gene lost 5 bases, with 14 bases spanning the gap. CDR3 size: 15 residues. Germline CDR1 reads SNHLY; CDR2 reads FYNNEI. The CDR3 here is CASSEGTAPGTEAFF. The DNA of the CDR3 is TGTGCCAGCAGTGAAGGGACAGCCCCTGGGACTGAAGCTTTCTTT. The complete variable domain, with remaining parts taken from reference TRBV2 and TRBJ1-1, reads EPEVTQTPSHQVTQMGQEVILRCVPISNHLYFYWYRQILGQKVEFLVSFYNNEISEKSEIFDDQFSVERPDGSNFTLKIRSTKLEDSAMYFCASSEGTAPGTEAFFGQGTRLTVV.

This clone was seen more than once but under ten times. The rearrangement uses TRBV5-1 and TRBJ2-2; 8 positions match TRBD1. The CDR3 runs to 15 residues. The V gene's germline CDR1 is SGHRS and CDR2 YFSETQ. Germline trimming cut 2 bases from V and 7 bases from J; bases unmatched to any gene: 7. The CDR3 region is CASSLAGGFGGELFF. In nucleotides, the CDR3 is TGCGCCAGCAGCTTAGCAGGGGGCTTCGGCGGGGAGCTGTTTTTT. The full variable domain, its missing parts supplied by reference TRBV5-1 and TRBJ2-2, is KAGVTQTPRYLIKTRGQQVTLSCSPISGHRSVSWYQQTPGQGLQFLFEYFSETQRNKGNFPGRFSGRQFSNSRSEMNVSTLELGDSALYLCASSLAGGFGGELFFGEGSRLTVL.

This clone was seen once. The chain joins TRBV5-1 to TRBJ2-3, with TRBD2 matching 8 bases. Germline-derived CDR1 and CDR2 are SGHRS and YFSETQ. The CDR3 totals 14 residues. Trimming at V came to 2 bases and at J to 6 bases, leaving 5 bases not matched to a gene. Here the CDR3 reads CASSFERGWDTQYF. The CDR3 nucleotides are TGCGCCAGCAGCTTCGAGCGGGGGTGGGATACGCAGTATTTT.

The V call is TRBV4-2, the J call TRBJ2-1; D is possibly TRBD1 (6 bases). Germline V gene sequence: CDR1 LGHNA, CDR2 YNFKEQ. V was trimmed by 2 bases and J by 6 bases, leaving 11 bases between them. The CDR3 is 14 residues long. The CDR3, as DNA: TGTGCCAGCAGCCAACTTGGACAGCTCAATGAGCAGTTCTTC. It encodes CASSQLGQLNEQFF.

The table lists this clone with a few counts. The V gene is TRBV7-2, the J gene TRBJ1-3; the D gene is possibly TRBD1 (5 bases). The V gene's germline CDR1 is SGHTA and CDR2 FQGNSA. The CDR3 contains 15 residues. V lost 1 base and J lost 4, with 11 bases in between. The CDR3 coding sequence is TGTGCCAGCAGCTTAGTAGGGGACCCCGGAAACACCATATATTTT. Translating gives CASSLVGDPGNTIYF.

Concerning this clone itself: A much larger clone differs from this one at a single base, so this may be a read error. This CDR3 is also generated by other DNA sequences in the sample. The chain employs TRBV19 and TRBJ1-6, with D hard to call. Deletions cut 5 bases from V and 6 bases from J, with 2 bases between. The CDR3 loop spans 11 amino acids. The germline V gene has CDR1 LNHDA and CDR2 SQIVND (reference sequence). CDR3: CASSSNSPLHF. CDR3 DNA sequence: TGTGCCAGTAGTTCTAATTCACCCCTCCACTTT. The full variable domain, completed using reference TRBV19 and TRBJ1-6, is DGGITQSPKYLFRKEGQNVTLSCEQNLNHDAMYWYRQDPGQGLRLIYYSQIVNDFQKGDIAEGYSVSREKKESFPLTVTSAQKNPTAFYLCASSSNSPLHFGNGTRLTVT.

The chain joins TRBV5-1 to TRBJ1-1; perhaps TRBD1 as D (6 bases). The V and J ends lost 0 bases and 10 bases respectively, with 19 bases between them. The CDR3 length is 15 residues. Germline CDR1 is SGHRS and CDR2 is YFSETQ. DNA of the CDR3: TGCGCCAGCAGCTTGGCGACAGGAGGGTATTTCGGAGCTTTCTTT. Translated: CASSLATGGYFGAFF. The whole variable domain, remainder taken from reference TRBV5-1 and TRBJ1-1, is KAGVTQTPRYLIKTRGQQVTLSCSPISGHRSVSWYQQTPGQGLQFLFEYFSETQRNKGNFPGRFSGRQFSNSRSEMNVSTLELGDSALYLCASSLATGGYFGAFFGQGTRLTVV.

This clone was seen a single time. J is TRBJ2-2 and V is TRBV6-4; maybe TRBD2 (5 bases). The CDR3 consists of 13 residues. In germline, CDR1 is MRHNA, CDR2 SNTAGT. V was trimmed by 3 bases and J by 5 bases, leaving 7 bases between them. Here the CDR3 DNA reads TGTGCCAGCAGTGAACGGGAAACCGGGGAGCTGTTTTTT. This codes for CASSERETGELFF.

The J gene is TRBJ1-2, the V gene TRBV5-1; D unresolved. With 1 base removed from V and 0 bases from J, the gap between germline ends came to 16 bases. The CDR3 is 17 amino acids. CDR1 and CDR2 from the germline V gene are SGHRS and YFSETQ. As DNA, the CDR3 is TGCGCCAGCAGCTTGAGAGTCAGCTGGGGTGCTAACTATGGCTACACCTTC. This translates into CASSLRVSWGANYGYTF.

The genes are TRBV11-2 and TRBJ2-5, with TRBD1 matching 8 bases. Germline V gene data show CDR1 as SGHAT and CDR2 as FQNNGV. CDR3 length: 15 residues. Trimming at V came to 5 bases and at J to 9 bases, leaving 14 bases not matched to a gene. CDR3 sequence (DNA): TGTGCCAGCAGCCCGCCGGGACAGGATACTAGGGCCCAGTACTTC. It specifies CASSPPGQDTRAQYF. Combining the CDR3 with reference TRBV11-2 and TRBJ2-5 gives the whole variable domain EAGVAQSPRYKIIEKRQSVAFWCNPISGHATLYWYQQILGQGPKLLIQFQNNGVVDDSQLPKDRFSAERLKGVDSTLKIQPAKLEDSAVYLCASSPPGQDTRAQYFGPGTRLLVL.

The CDR3 sequence is CASSEARQGFSPLHF. The CDR3 nucleotides are TGTGCCAGCAGTGAAGCGCGGCAGGGCTTCTCACCCCTCCACTTT. The chain joins TRBV6-1 to TRBJ1-6; D is perhaps TRBD1 (5 bases). The CDR3 runs 15 residues. Germline V lookup: CDR1 MNHNS, CDR2 SASEGT. Trimming took off 0 bases at V and 10 bases at J, with 13 bases between the two ends.

This clone was counted a single time. This chain uses TRBV4-3 with TRBJ1-5; tentative D call: TRBD1 (6 bases). The germline V gene encodes CDR1 LGHNA and CDR2 YSLEER. The CDR3 length is 16 residues. V lost 3 bases and J 7 bases, leaving 19 bases between the germline ends. CDR3 amino acids: CASSQALLVGGQPQHF. In nucleotides, the CDR3 is TGCGCCAGCAGCCAGGCCCTTTTAGTTGGGGGCCAGCCCCAGCATTTT.

DNA of the CDR3: TGTGCCAGCAGCAAAGACGTCTCTGAGAGCTCCTACAATGAGCAGTTCTTC. Translated, it gives CASSKDVSESSYNEQFF. The rearrangement links TRBV21-1 to TRBJ2-1; the D segment call TRBD2 is taken from the table without a DNA check. TRBV21-1 is listed as a pseudogene. This CDR3 has 17 amino acids.

This CDR3 is CASSQASGTGTDTQYF. For the CDR3, the DNA is TGTGCCAGCAGCCAAGCATCGGGGACGGGCACAGATACGCAGTATTTT. This chain joins TRBV7-3 and TRBJ2-3; either TRBD1 or TRBD2 may fit D (5 bases each). The CDR3 sequence is 16 residues long. V was shortened by 5 bases and J by 1 base, with 16 bases between the two germline ends. From germline, CDR1 is SGHTA and CDR2 FQGTGA.

The genes are TRBV10-3 and TRBJ1-1, with D unclear. This CDR3 is built from 13 residues. CDR1 and CDR2 (germline): ENHRY, SYGVKD. V gave up 7 bases and J gave up 2 bases, with 11 bases separating them. The CDR3 loop reads CAITEEGNTEAFF. The CDR3 DNA is TGTGCCATCACCGAGGAGGGCAACACTGAAGCTTTCTTT.

The rearrangement joins TRBV30 to TRBJ1-2; no clear D gene. Between the trimmed V and J ends, which lost 7 bases and 6 bases, there was a span of 9 bases. Looked up from germline, CDR1 is GTSNPN and CDR2 is SVGIG (reference sequence). The CDR3 runs 10 residues. CDR3 DNA sequence: TGTGCCTCTCCAGTGGATGGCTACACCTTC. Protein: CASPVDGYTF.

This clone was picked up a small number of times. The chain uses TRBV7-9 and TRBJ1-1; maybe TRBD1 (6 bases). Germline CDR1 and CDR2: SEHNR and FQNEAQ (reference sequence). V was pared by 5 bases and J by 2 bases, with 12 bases between. The CDR3 totals 14 residues. CDR3 amino acids: CASSRTEINTEAFF. In DNA, the CDR3 is TGTGCCAGCAGCCGGACAGAGATAAACACTGAAGCTTTCTTT.